The rows below give T cell receptor beta chains drawn from one sample of a study of blood T cells in healthy people across ages. TCRdb called the 5' RACE reads again in MiXCR, with one record for every CDR3 protein. This sample yields 1.2 million to 1.5 million distinct CDR3 sequences, of which 42% are seen a single time; roughly 8.2% belongs to the top ten. Sequenced: blood. The source of these receptors is a woman aged 18-29 years in good health. The CDR3 runs from the conserved cysteine through the conserved F or W. The D gene is left open where the match is weak. Rows give clone size only sometimes, using once, few, many, or a class for an expanded clone.

>TRBD1|TRBJ2-3|TRBV7-2|few
CASSLATGTAQYF
TGTGCCAGCAGCTTAGCGACAGGGACGGCGCAGTATTTT
>TRBD2|TRBJ2-2|TRBV28|.
CASSLRGLAVNTGELFF
TGTGCCAGCAGCCTTAGAGGACTAGCAGTGAACACCGGGGAGCTGTTTTTT
>.|TRBJ2-1|TRBV28|few
CASSGPRVVVDEQFF
TGTGCCAGCAGTGGACCCAGGGTCGTAGTGGATGAGCAGTTCTTC
>TRBD1|TRBJ1-2|TRBV30|once
CAWTLDRLNGYTF
TGTGCCTGGACCCTGGACAGGTTGAACGGCTACACCTTC
>.|TRBJ1-1|TRBV12-3/TRBV12-4|.
CASSLALEVNTEAFF
TGTGCCAGCAGTTTAGCTCTTGAGGTGAACACTGAAGCTTTCTTT
>.|TRBJ1-6|TRBV4-1|.
CASSLPGAMNSPPHF
TGCGCCAGCAGCCTCCCTGGGGCTATGAATTCACCCCCTCACTTT
>.|TRBJ1-1|TRBV6-1|.
CASKRNTGTEAFF
TGTGCCAGCAAAAGAAACACGGGCACTGAAGCTTTCTTT
>.|TRBJ2-7|TRBV24-1|many
CATSESGRDSSYEQYF
TGTGCCACCAGTGAATCAGGTAGAGACAGCTCCTACGAGCAGTACTTC
>.|TRBJ2-3|TRBV15|.
CATSRGPGQSSDTQYF
TGTGCCACCAGCAGAGGGCCCGGACAGTCATCAGATACGCAGTATTTT
>.|TRBJ1-2|TRBV4-1|.
CASSQDSGQYGNTF
TGCGCCAGCAGCCAAGACTCAGGACAGTATGGCAACACCTTC
>TRBD2|TRBJ2-3|TRBV12-3/TRBV12-4|.
CASRLAGGGTDTQYF
TGTGCCAGCAGGTTAGCGGGAGGGGGCACAGATACGCAGTATTTT
>.|TRBJ1-1|TRBV4-1|.
CASSQDMGARGPPEAFF
TGCGCCAGCAGCCAAGATATGGGGGCCCGGGGACCTCCTGAAGCTTTCTTT
>TRBD2|TRBJ2-1|TRBV20-1|.
CSAGSGGAYNEQFF
TGCAGTGCCGGTAGCGGGGGGGCTTACAATGAGCAGTTCTTC
>.|TRBJ1-5|TRBV28|.
CAVPLGNKQPQHF
TGTGCCGTCCCACTAGGTAATAAGCAGCCCCAGCATTTT
>.|TRBJ2-6|TRBV25-1|.
CASSVTNVLTF
TGTGCCAGCAGCGTTACCAACGTCCTGACTTTC
>.|TRBJ1-2|TRBV7-9|.
CASRAGSYTF
TGTGCCTCAAGGGCAGGGAGCTACACCTTC
>TRBD2|TRBJ2-2|TRBV6-1|few
CASSEDPSGRYHTGELFF
TGTGCCAGCAGTGAAGACCCTAGCGGGAGGTACCACACCGGGGAGCTGTTTTTT
>.|TRBJ1-2|TRBV20-1|.
CSASHPGTGIIRGYTF
TGCAGTGCTAGTCATCCGGGAACGGGGATAATAAGGGGCTACACCTTC
>TRBD2|TRBJ2-5|TRBV6-2/TRBV6-3|few
CASSFGQAGNQETQYF
TGTGCCAGCAGTTTTGGGCAAGCGGGGAACCAAGAGACCCAGTACTTC
>.|TRBJ2-6|TRBV27|few
CASTSLGSSGANVLTF
TGTGCCAGCACCTCACTAGGGAGCTCTGGGGCCAACGTCCTGACTTTC
>.|TRBJ2-7|TRBV25-1|.
CASREPGSYEQYF
TGTGCCAGCAGAGAGCCGGGATCCTACGAGCAGTACTTC
>.|TRBJ1-2|TRBV29-1|.
CSVPQELHYGYTF
TGCAGCGTACCACAGGAGCTACACTATGGCTACACCTTC
>.|TRBJ2-5|TRBV5-1|.
CASSLSASRGKTQYF
TGCGCCAGCAGCTTGTCCGCTAGCCGTGGAAAGACCCAGTACTTC
>TRBD1|TRBJ2-7|TRBV6-1|.
CASRQGFVYEQYF
TGTGCCAGCCGACAGGGATTTGTCTACGAGCAGTACTTC
>.|TRBJ1-2|TRBV20-1|few
CSARGHDYGYTF
TGCAGTGCTAGGGGACATGACTATGGCTACACCTTC
>.|TRBJ2-2|TRBV6-5|few
CASLHPGTGELFF
TGTGCCAGTTTACACCCGGGCACCGGGGAGCTGTTTTTT
>.|TRBJ2-3|TRBV21-1|.
CASSKGGGRIDTDTQYF
TGTGCCAGCAGCAAAGGCGGGGGCCGGATCGACACAGATACGCAGTATTTT
>.|TRBJ1-5|TRBV20-1|.
CSARSPAGGNQPQHF
TGCAGTGCACGCTCCCCCGCAGGGGGCAATCAGCCCCAGCATTTT
>TRBD1|TRBJ1-5|TRBV6-1|.
CASSEWWTGDGYSNQPQHF
TGTGCCAGCAGTGAATGGTGGACAGGGGACGGCTATAGCAATCAGCCCCAGCATTTT
>.|TRBJ2-5|TRBV6-6|.
CASSWSGQVGETQYF
TGTGCCAGCAGTTGGAGCGGCCAGGTGGGAGAGACCCAGTACTTC
>.|TRBJ1-4|TRBV12-3/TRBV12-4|.
CASSAGTHEKLFF
TGTGCCAGCAGTGCCGGGACACATGAAAAACTGTTTTTT
>.|TRBJ2-5|TRBV28|.
CASSLSVYQETQYF
TGTGCCAGCAGTTTATCGGTGTACCAAGAGACCCAGTACTTC
>.|TRBJ1-2|TRBV30|.
CAWSEGVWGGYTF
TGTGCCTGGAGTGAAGGGGTCTGGGGGGGCTACACCTTC